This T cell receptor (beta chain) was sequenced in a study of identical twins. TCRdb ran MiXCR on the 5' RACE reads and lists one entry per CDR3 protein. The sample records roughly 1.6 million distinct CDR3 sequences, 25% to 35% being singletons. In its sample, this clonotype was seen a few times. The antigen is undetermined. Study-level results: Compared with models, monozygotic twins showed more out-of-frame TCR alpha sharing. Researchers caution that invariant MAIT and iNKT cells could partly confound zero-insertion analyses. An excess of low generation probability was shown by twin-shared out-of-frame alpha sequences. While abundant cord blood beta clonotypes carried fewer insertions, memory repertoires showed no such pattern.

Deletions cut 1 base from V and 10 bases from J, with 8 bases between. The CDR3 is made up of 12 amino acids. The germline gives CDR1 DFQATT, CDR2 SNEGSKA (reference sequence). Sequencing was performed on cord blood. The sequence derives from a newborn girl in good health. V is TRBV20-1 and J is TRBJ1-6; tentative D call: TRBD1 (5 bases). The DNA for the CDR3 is TGCAGTGCTAGAGGGGGGGAGTCACCCCTCCACTTT. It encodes CSARGGESPLHF.